This T cell receptor beta chain was recovered during a study of tumor and adjacent non-tumor tissue in lung cancer. On the study more broadly: Stage I to III disease affected 10 men and 5 women aged 31 to 76. Study findings and constraints: Tumor TCR diversity, when higher, was linked to shorter survival.

No cell sorting was done before RNA was extracted from the tissue. The library came from three nested PCR rounds adapted from ARM-PCR protocols. MiXCR, run by TCRdb on the multiplex PCR reads, gives a single entry per CDR3 protein. Of 75,000 to 95,000 distinct CDR3 sequences detected, roughly 72% appear once; the ten largest clones hold roughly 9%. In the case of this clonotype: What it binds is unknown. The junction differs from germline at one of its ends, possibly a read error.

This TCR derives from a woman aged 40 to 50 with non-small cell lung cancer. The specimen sequenced was lung tumor tissue.

The CDR3 DNA reads as TGTGCCGGCAGTTTTCAAGACAGGGGGTTTCTCTATGGCTACACCTTT. Its protein is CAGSFQDRGFLYGYTF. The V call is TRBV28, the J call TRBJ1-2, with TRBD1 identical over 9 bases. Germline-derived CDR1 and CDR2 are MDHEN and SYDVKM. The CDR3 totals 16 residues.